What follows are 20 T cell receptor beta chains derived from one specimen sequenced in a study of shared clonotypes between healthy human individuals. Clones were read by immunoSEQ multiplex PCR, and TCRdb kept only the in-frame ones, dropping some. The table has some 2,500,000 clones, around 90% seen once; the top ten hold 0.37%. The specimen sequenced was naive CD4+ T cells from PBMCs. Documented subset: CD45RA+ positively selected. These receptors were taken from a man younger than 35 in good health. Some clones in this sample may be carry-over from other donors' samples.

This clone was detected only once. The genes are TRBV28 and TRBJ1-4, with TRBD1 as a possible D gene (5 bases). This CDR3 has 15 residues. In germline, CDR1 is MDHEN, CDR2 SYDVKM. V was clipped by 6 bases and J by 5 bases, with 16 bases between them. CDR3 bases: TGTGCCAGCAGAGAGATGAGGGGCGGGAATGAAAAACTGTTTTTT. It codes for CASREMRGGNEKLFF. The full variable domain, its missing parts supplied by reference TRBV28 and TRBJ1-4, is DVKVTQSSRYLVKRTGEKVFLECVQDMDHENMFWYRQDPGLGLRLIYFSYDVKMKEKGDIPEGYSVSREKKERFSLILESASTNQTSMYLCASREMRGGNEKLFFGSGTQLSVL.

This sequence joins TRBV28 and TRBJ2-3, with D hard to call. Trimming took 2 bases from V and 7 from J, leaving 7 bases between them. This CDR3 is built from 12 residues. Germline loops: CDR1 MDHEN, CDR2 SYDVKM. CDR3 in DNA: TGTGCCAGCAGTTTAGGAAGGAATACGCAGTATTTT. This encodes CASSLGRNTQYF.

The V call is TRBV7-6, the J call TRBJ2-5; D is perhaps TRBD1 or TRBD2 (5 bases each). The germline gives CDR1 SGHVS, CDR2 FNYEAQ. Between the trimmed V and J ends, which lost 1 base and 2 bases, there was a span of 11 bases. This CDR3 comprises 15 residues. CDR3: CASSLGGAVQETQYF. CDR3 nucleotide sequence: TGTGCCAGCAGCTTAGGAGGGGCGGTACAAGAGACCCAGTACTTC.

CDR3 in DNA: TGTGCCAGCAGCGTACGACAGGGGGCGGCCACCGGGGAGCTGTTTTTT. Its translation: CASSVRQGAATGELFF. The chain uses TRBV7-8 and TRBJ2-2, with TRBD1 identical over 10 bases. The CDR3 covers 16 residues. Germline V CDR1 and CDR2: SGHVS, FQNEAQ. The V segment lost 5 bases and the J segment 4 bases; nucleotides outside the gene matches: 7.

The genes are TRBV12-5 and TRBJ2-3; 7 bases are shared with TRBD2. The V gene's germline CDR1 is LGHNT and CDR2 FRNRAP. The CDR3 runs 14 residues. Trimming took 6 bases from V and 2 from J; bases not matched to a gene: 5. The CDR3 protein is CASGASGSTDTQYF. CDR3 sequence (DNA): TGTGCTAGTGGAGCTAGCGGATCCACAGATACGCAGTATTTT.

This clone has only one observation. The CDR3, as DNA: TGTGCCAGCAGTTTAGGTCCGCCTTACTCTGGAAACACCATATATTTT. Translating gives CASSLGPPYSGNTIYF. The genes are TRBV28 and TRBJ1-3; D remains ambiguous. The CDR3 contains 16 residues. Trimming cost V 2 bases and J 0 bases, with 11 bases left between them. Germline V gives CDR1 MDHEN, CDR2 SYDVKM.

This clone has only one observation. CDR3 nucleotide sequence: TGTGCCAGCAGCTTAAGAGTCGGACGCAATCAGCCCCAGCATTTT. It is translated as CASSLRVGRNQPQHF. This sequence joins TRBV7-3 and TRBJ1-5; D is unclear. V gave up 1 base and J gave up 2 bases, with 9 bases separating them. Germline CDR1 SGHTA, CDR2 FQGTGA. The CDR3 spans 15 residues.

CDR3 protein: CASSLGGVYGYTF. CDR3 nucleotides: TGTGCCAGCAGTTTAGGGGGAGTGTATGGCTACACCTTC. The gene calls are TRBV2 and TRBJ1-2; weak D call: TRBD1 (6 bases). In germline, CDR1 is SNHLY, CDR2 FYNNEI. The V and J ends lost 5 bases and 5 bases respectively, with 12 bases between them. The CDR3 consists of 13 residues. Together with reference TRBV2 and TRBJ1-2, the CDR3 gives the full variable domain: EPEVTQTPSHQVTQMGQEVILRCVPISNHLYFYWYRQILGQKVEFLVSFYNNEISEKSEIFDDQFSVERPDGSNFTLKIRSTKLEDSAMYFCASSLGGVYGYTFGSGTRLTVV.

The table lists this clone with a few counts. The V and J genes are TRBV2 and TRBJ1-4, with 9 positions matching TRBD1. Trimming took 10 bases from V and 2 from J; bases not matched to a gene: 14. Germline-derived CDR1 and CDR2 are SNHLY and FYNNEI. The CDR3 spans 17 residues. The CDR3, as DNA: TGTGCCACCCGACGGGGACAGGGAAGTAGGACTAATGAAAAACTGTTTTTT. It is translated as CATRRGQGSRTNEKLFF.

This chain links TRBV19 with TRBJ2-1; 10 bases align to TRBD2. The CDR3 totals 18 residues. Germline V gene sequence: CDR1 LNHDA, CDR2 SQIVND (reference sequence). The V gene end was trimmed by 2 bases and the J gene end by 0 bases; junction bases not matched to a gene: 7. The DNA for the CDR3 is TGTGCCAGTAGTATACTCGGACTAGCGGAGAGCTCCTACAATGAGCAGTTCTTC. It codes for CASSILGLAESSYNEQFF. Full variable domain (remainder filled in from reference TRBV19 and TRBJ2-1): DGGITQSPKYLFRKEGQNVTLSCEQNLNHDAMYWYRQDPGQGLRLIYYSQIVNDFQKGDIAEGYSVSREKKESFPLTVTSAQKNPTAFYLCASSILGLAESSYNEQFFGPGTRLTVL.

As concerns this clone: Other DNA sequences in this sample translate to the same CDR3. V and J are TRBV7-2 and TRBJ2-1, with 10 nucleotides matching TRBD2. The CDR3 runs 15 residues. From germline, CDR1 is SGHTA and CDR2 FQGNSA. V shed 8 bases and J 0 bases; nucleotides not matched to a gene: 4. CDR3 sequence: CASRRTSGSYNEQFF. As DNA, the CDR3 is TGTGCCAGCCGACGGACTAGCGGCTCCTACAATGAGCAGTTCTTC.

This rearrangement joins TRBV18 to TRBJ2-1, with D tentatively TRBD1 (5 bases). The length of the CDR3 is 16 residues. The V end lost 3 bases, the J end lost 0 bases, and 12 bases lay between the germline ends. Germline V CDR1 and CDR2: KGHSH, LQKENI. CDR3 sequence (DNA): TGTGCCAGCTCACCCCCGACAGACCTCTCCTACAATGAGCAGTTCTTC. Translating it yields CASSPPTDLSYNEQFF.

With regard to this clone: This sample also contains other DNA sequences that code for the same CDR3. The V and J genes are TRBV28 and TRBJ2-3; unclear D gene. The CDR3 covers 12 residues. Germline V gene data show CDR1 as MDHEN and CDR2 as SYDVKM. Trimming cost V 4 bases and J 4 bases, with 6 bases left between them. CDR3 in DNA: TGTGCCAGCAGTTCAACTGCAGATACGCAGTATTTT. Protein sequence: CASSSTADTQYF. Full variable domain (missing parts from reference TRBV28 and TRBJ2-3): DVKVTQSSRYLVKRTGEKVFLECVQDMDHENMFWYRQDPGLGLRLIYFSYDVKMKEKGDIPEGYSVSREKKERFSLILESASTNQTSMYLCASSSTADTQYFGPGTRLTVL.

The J gene is TRBJ1-5, the V gene TRBV30; 7 bases line up with TRBD1. The germline V gene has CDR1 GTSNPN and CDR2 SVGIG (reference sequence). This CDR3 contains 15 residues. V was clipped by 0 bases and J by 4 bases; unmatched bases: 6. The CDR3 is CAWSVSDRRNQPQHF. The CDR3 nucleotides read TGTGCCTGGAGTGTTTCGGACAGGCGGAATCAGCCCCAGCATTTT.

The chain recombines TRBV5-1 with TRBJ1-1, with D maybe TRBD1 (5 bases). Deletions cut 4 bases from V and 4 bases from J, with 17 bases between. This CDR3 comprises 15 residues. Germline V lookup: CDR1 SGHRS, CDR2 YFSETQ. CDR3 sequence reads: CASSDAASGTTEAFF. In DNA, the CDR3 is TGCGCCAGCAGCGACGCCGCCTCGGGGACCACTGAAGCTTTCTTT.

Details on this clone: The CDR3 does not close with the conserved phenylalanine or tryptophan, likely indicating a read error. The limits of the CDR3 on the DNA are not certain, so only TCRdb's listed CDR3 is given. This chain joins TRBV2 and TRBJ1-2. CDR1 SNHLY and CDR2 FYNNEI come from the germline V gene. The CDR3 totals 13 residues, both ends included. The CDR3 sequence is CASSETGGVFYGL.

The gene calls are TRBV28 and TRBJ1-5; 11 bases line up with TRBD1. This CDR3 has 15 amino acids. Per the germline V gene, CDR1 is MDHEN and CDR2 is SYDVKM. V gave up 5 bases and J gave up 6 bases; unmatched junction bases: 6. Here the CDR3 reads CASSRTGGTSQPQHF. The CDR3 nucleotides are TGTGCCAGCAGTCGGACAGGGGGCACGAGTCAGCCCCAGCATTTT.

This clone has just one count. The chain recombines TRBV28 with TRBJ2-6; 7 nucleotides align to TRBD1. Germline assignment: CDR1 MDHEN and CDR2 SYDVKM. The length of the CDR3 is 17 residues. The V segment lost 5 bases and the J segment 0 bases; nucleotides outside the gene matches: 7. The CDR3 DNA reads as TGTGCCAGCAGTGCCCCGGGACAGACCTCTGGGGCCAACGTCCTGACTTTC. Its protein product is CASSAPGQTSGANVLTF. The full variable domain, completed using reference TRBV28 and TRBJ2-6, is DVKVTQSSRYLVKRTGEKVFLECVQDMDHENMFWYRQDPGLGLRLIYFSYDVKMKEKGDIPEGYSVSREKKERFSLILESASTNQTSMYLCASSAPGQTSGANVLTFGAGSRLTVL.

Comments on this clone: This sample includes further DNA sequences coding for the same CDR3. The rearrangement links TRBV5-1 to TRBJ2-5; 10 bases line up with TRBD1. Germline V CDR1 and CDR2: SGHRS, YFSETQ. CDR3 length: 14 amino acids. J gave up 3 bases and V 5 bases, and 4 bases lay outside the gene matches. The CDR3 here is CASRTTGGEETQYF. The CDR3 DNA sequence: TGCGCCAGCAGAACGACAGGGGGCGAAGAGACCCAGTACTTC.

The rearrangement uses TRBV6-1 and TRBJ2-5, with TRBD1 as a possible D gene (6 bases). V lost 7 bases and J 3 bases, leaving 6 bases between the germline ends. This CDR3 contains 11 residues. Germline loops: CDR1 MNHNS, CDR2 SASEGT. The CDR3 here is CASTGEETQYF. CDR3 DNA sequence: TGTGCCAGCACAGGGGAAGAGACCCAGTACTTC.